The 15 T cell receptor beta chains given below trace back to one sample, sequenced in a study of tumor-infiltrating lymphocytes in primary liver carcinoma. From 20-30 mg of unsorted bulk tissue, DNA and RNA were co-extracted together. Synthesis of TCR beta cDNA was carried out from approximately 470 ng total RNA with a constant-region primer. The TCR beta library was amplified through three nested multiplex PCR rounds in a modified ARM-PCR procedure. PCR rounds one and two used TRBV1-TRBV30 forward primers with a C-beta reverse primer for roughly 10 cycles each. TCRdb re-called the multiplex PCR reads through MiXCR, storing one row per CDR3 protein. The repertoire holds 95,000 to 150,000 distinct CDR3 sequences, roughly 75% seen once, with 8.1% in the top ten. Specimen: tumor-adjacent normal liver tissue. All receptors come from a woman in her sixties with primary liver carcinoma and hepatitis B virus infection.

For this clonotype: A read error may account for a junction end that differs from germline. The chain carries TRBV29-1 and TRBJ2-7; TRBD1 matches at 7 bases. The germline V gene has CDR1 SQVTM and CDR2 ANQGSEA. CDR3 length: 13 residues. The CDR3 region has the DNA TGTAGCGTTGGTGGGACAGTGGACTACGAGCAGTACTTC. Translating it yields CSVGGTVDYEQYF.

The V call is TRBV29-1, the J call TRBJ2-5; TRBD2 might be the D (6 bases). V was trimmed by 6 bases and J by 7 bases, leaving 18 bases between them. Germline-derived CDR1 and CDR2 are SQVTM and ANQGSEA. This CDR3 has 13 amino acids. The CDR3 DNA sequence: TGCAGCGTCGTGGACTACCAGCTGGGGACCCAGTACTTC. This gives the protein CSVVDYQLGTQYF.

The V call is TRBV12-3 or TRBV12-4, the J call TRBJ1-1, with D possibly matching TRBD1 (6 bases). Trimming left V 9 bases short and J 11 bases short, with 19 bases between. The CDR3 has 12 amino acids. Written as DNA, the CDR3 is TGTGCCAGTACTTTATCGGGGGGCAGGGCTTTCTTT. Translated: CASTLSGGRAFF.

This clonotype was detected only a few times. With a much larger clone just one base away, this may be a read error. The chain uses TRBV12-3 or TRBV12-4 and TRBJ2-1; TRBD2 aligns across 7 bases. The CDR3 sequence is 14 residues long. This CDR3 reads CASNLSGVTNEQFF. Written as DNA, the CDR3 is TGTGCCAGCAATTTAAGCGGGGTCACCAATGAGCAGTTCTTC.

This clonotype appeared many times. The chain uses TRBV4-2 and TRBJ2-2; D is possibly TRBD2 (6 bases). This CDR3 spans 14 amino acids. Trimming cost V 6 bases and J 6 bases, with 14 bases left between them. CDR1 and CDR2 (germline): LGHNA, YNFKEQ. The CDR3 here is CASSPSGSPGELFF. The CDR3 region has the DNA TGTGCCAGCAGTCCGAGCGGGTCTCCCGGGGAGCTGTTTTTT.

Of note for this clonotype: Because it lacks the conserved phenylalanine or tryptophan at the end, this CDR3 is likely a read error. The gene calls are TRBV4-1 and TRBJ1-6, with a tentative D call TRBD1 (6 bases). This CDR3 is built from 17 residues. V was clipped by 0 bases and J by 4 bases, with 13 bases between them. Germline V lookup: CDR1 MGHRA, CDR2 YSYEKL. CDR3 coding DNA: TGCGCCAGCAGCCAAGAAACAGGGAGCTCTTATAATTCACCCCTCCACATT. Encoded protein: CASSQETGSSYNSPLHI.

As for this clonotype: One junction end does not reproduce the germline sequence, and a read error may be involved. This chain joins TRBV6-6 and TRBJ2-3; maybe TRBD2 (5 bases). The CDR3 loop spans 16 amino acids. Germline V gives CDR1 MNHNY, CDR2 SVGAGI (reference sequence). CDR3 loop: CASSYSRDASTDTQYF. In nucleotides, the CDR3 is TGTGCCAGTAGTTACTCGAGGGATGCCAGCACAGATACGCAGTATTTT.

V is TRBV4-1 and J is TRBJ1-1; unclear D gene. CDR3 size: 16 residues. Germline V gives CDR1 MGHRA, CDR2 YSYEKL. The V end lost 4 bases, the J end lost 4 bases, and 19 bases lay between the germline ends. The CDR3 region is CASSRSSGMSGTEAFF. The CDR3 DNA is TGCGCCAGCAGCCGTTCATCAGGTATGTCGGGCACTGAAGCTTTCTTT.

A note on this clonotype: An end of the junction differs from the germline gene, which may be a read error. The gene calls are TRBV12-3 or TRBV12-4 and TRBJ1-5; D unresolved. The CDR3 runs to 13 residues. The CDR3 reads CASSVGGQQLQHF. CDR3 in DNA: TGTGCCAGCAGCGTCGGAGGGCAACAGCTCCAGCATTTT.

This clonotype was observed at least ten times. The chain recombines TRBV12-3 or TRBV12-4 with TRBJ1-1; unclear D gene. The CDR3 length is 13 residues. Trimming pared 3 bases from V and 8 bases from J, leaving 13 bases between. CDR3 sequence reads: CASSLRGFLEAFF. The DNA of the CDR3 is TGTGCCAGCAGTTTGCGGGGATTCCTAGAAGCTTTCTTT.

About this clonotype itself: Here the CDR3 omits its conserved ending phenylalanine or tryptophan, so a read error is the likely source. The chain has TRBV5-1 and TRBJ2-1; D is perhaps TRBD1 or TRBD2 (6 bases each). The CDR3 has 16 amino acids. The germline V gene encodes CDR1 SGHRS and CDR2 YFSETQ. Trimming cost V 0 bases and J 1 base, with 11 bases left between them. For the CDR3, the DNA is TGCGCCAGCAGCTTGGGACTAGGGGGGTCCTACAATGAGCAGTTCTTA. Translated, it gives CASSLGLGGSYNEQFL.

V is TRBV29-1 and J is TRBJ2-5; 8 bases align to TRBD2. V dropped 6 bases and J dropped 4; count of bases not matched to a gene: 13. Germline assignment: CDR1 SQVTM and CDR2 ANQGSEA. The CDR3 covers 15 residues. The chain's CDR3 is CSVATGGTARETQYF. CDR3 DNA sequence: TGCAGCGTAGCCACGGGGGGGACTGCCCGAGAGACCCAGTACTTC. The variable domain in full, with the rest retrieved from reference TRBV29-1 and TRBJ2-5, is SAVISQKPSRDICQRGTSLTIQCQVDSQVTMMFWYRQQPGQSLTLIATANQGSEATYESGFVIDKFPISRPNLTFSTLTVSNMSPEDSSIYLCSVATGGTARETQYFGPGTRLLVL.

Regarding this clonotype: A clone one base away is much larger, so this may be a read error. The chain combines TRBV7-9 with TRBJ1-2; 8 bases match TRBD1. CDR1 is SEHNR and CDR2 is FQNEAQ in the germline V gene (reference sequence). CDR3 size: 17 residues. DNA of the CDR3: TGTGCCACCAGCTTAGGGGTGGACAGGGACCTTAACTATGGCTACACCTTC. It encodes CATSLGVDRDLNYGYTF.

The chain has TRBV11-2 and TRBJ1-1, with unresolved D. Germline CDR1 is SGHAT and CDR2 is FQNNGV. The CDR3 is 11 amino acids. V lost 3 bases and J 1 base, leaving 0 bases between the germline ends. CDR3 sequence (DNA): TGTGCCAGCAGCTTGAACACTGAAGCTTTCTTT. Amino acids: CASSLNTEAFF.

With respect to this clonotype: Likely a read error: the CDR3 ends without its conserved phenylalanine or tryptophan. The chain combines TRBV4-1 with TRBJ1-4; 7 bases are shared with TRBD1. Per the germline V gene, CDR1 is MGHRA and CDR2 is YSYEKL. The length of the CDR3 is 15 residues. The CDR3, as DNA: TGCGCCGGCAGCCCACCGGGGACAGCCGATGAAAAACTGTTTTCT. It is translated as CAGSPPGTADEKLFS.